Each of the 27 T cell receptor beta chains below was sequenced from the same sample in a study of cytomegalovirus exposure and HLA in healthy donors. Amplification used 60 Vbeta primers and 13 Jbeta primers. Sequencing was performed with immunoSEQ multiplex PCR; in TCRdb, only in-frame clones are kept and a portion is missing. The sample contains approximately 200,000 clones, approximately 80% of which appear only once. The specimen sequenced was PBMCs. The receptor source for this set is a girl between 10 and 17 years old in good health and CMV-seronegative.

The chain combines TRBV9 with TRBJ2-1; TRBD2 aligns across 7 bases. Germline CDR1 SGDLS, CDR2 YYNGEE. Losses at the gene ends were 1 base for V and 3 bases for J; bases not matched to a gene: 4. The CDR3 length is 15 residues. The chain's CDR3 is CASSVFSSGYNEQFF. The CDR3 nucleotides are TGTGCCAGCAGCGTATTCTCTAGCGGCTACAATGAGCAGTTCTTC.

CDR3 in amino acids: CAWGLAGGYQETQYF. Here the CDR3 DNA reads TGTGCCTGGGGACTAGCGGGAGGGTACCAAGAGACCCAGTACTTC. The chain recombines TRBV30 with TRBJ2-5; 15 bases align to TRBD2. The CDR3 is 15 amino acids. V shed 5 bases, J shed 0 bases, and the junction held 1 base outside the gene matches. CDR1 is GTSNPN, CDR2 SVGIG, per germline (reference sequence). Full variable domain (rest looked up from reference TRBV30 and TRBJ2-5): SQTIHQWPATLVQPVGSPLSLECTVEGTSNPNLYWYRQAAGRGLQLLFYSVGIGQISSEVPQNLSASRPQDRQFILSSKKLLLSDSGFYLCAWGLAGGYQETQYFGPGTRLLVL.

A few counts support this clone. This rearrangement joins TRBV28 to TRBJ1-5, with D perhaps TRBD1 (6 bases). Germline values: CDR1 MDHEN, CDR2 SYDVKM. The CDR3 is made up of 14 amino acids. Between the trimmed V and J ends, which lost 2 bases and 6 bases, there was a span of 11 bases. CDR3 in DNA: TGTGCCAGCAGTTTACCTCCAGGGGTTCAGCCCCAGCATTTT. Amino acid sequence: CASSLPPGVQPQHF.

V usage is TRBV6-5 and J usage is TRBJ2-7; 9 bases map to TRBD1. Germline values: CDR1 MNHEY, CDR2 SVGAGI. The CDR3 has 15 residues. V dropped 6 bases and J dropped 1; count of bases not matched to a gene: 7. CDR3 DNA sequence: TGTGCCAGCAGACCCGGGACAGGGAGTTCCTACGAGCAGTACTTC. Protein: CASRPGTGSSYEQYF.

This clone was picked up one time. This chain joins TRBV7-3 and TRBJ2-3, with unresolved D. Germline CDR1 SGHTA, CDR2 FQGTGA. Between the trimmed V and J ends, which lost 5 bases and 0 bases, there was a span of 12 bases. The CDR3 totals 15 residues. The CDR3 here is CASSPSYVSTDTQYF. The CDR3, as DNA: TGTGCCAGCAGCCCTAGTTACGTTAGCACAGATACGCAGTATTTT. Filled out from reference TRBV7-3 and TRBJ2-3, the complete variable domain reads GAGVSQTPSNKVTEKGKYVELRCDPISGHTALYWYRQSLGQGPEFLIYFQGTGAADDSGLPNDRFFAVRPEGSVSTLKIQRTERGDSAVYLCASSPSYVSTDTQYFGPGTRLTVL.

By share, this clone counts as medium-sized. The chain has TRBV4-2 and TRBJ2-5; 8 positions match TRBD1. CDR3 length equals 15 residues. Germline assignment: CDR1 LGHNA and CDR2 YNFKEQ. V was clipped by 1 base and J by 1 base; unmatched bases: 2. CDR3 coding DNA: TGTGCCAGCAGCCAAGGGGGACAGGCCCAAGAGACCCAGTACTTC. Amino acid sequence: CASSQGGQAQETQYF.

The V gene is TRBV4-1, the J gene TRBJ2-1; 8 bases are shared with TRBD2. In germline, CDR1 is MGHRA, CDR2 YSYEKL. V lost 0 bases to trimming and J lost 0 bases; unmatched junction nucleotides: 4. This CDR3 has 17 residues. CDR3 sequence (DNA): TGCGCCAGCAGCCAAGAACGACTAGCGAGCTCCTACAATGAGCAGTTCTTC. Translation gives CASSQERLASSYNEQFF.

This chain links TRBV28 with TRBJ1-1; the D gene is possibly TRBD1 (5 bases). Germline V gene lookup returns CDR1 MDHEN and CDR2 SYDVKM. The V and J ends lost 7 bases and 0 bases respectively, with 15 bases between them. The CDR3 spans 15 residues. CDR3 residues: CASNSAGMVNTEAFF. CDR3 nucleotides: TGTGCCAGCAATTCGGCAGGGATGGTGAACACTGAAGCTTTCTTT.

This sequence joins TRBV25-1 and TRBJ1-2; TRBD1 agrees at 8 bases. Germline-derived CDR1 and CDR2 are MGHDK and SYGVNS. CDR3 length equals 13 residues. V lost 4 bases and J lost 4; bases outside the gene matches: 2. The CDR3 nucleotides are TGTGCCAGCAGTGTGGGACAGGCCTATGGCTACACCTTC. Translated: CASSVGQAYGYTF.

The gene calls are TRBV27 and TRBJ1-6, with D unresolved. Trimming cost V 5 bases and J 6 bases, with 14 bases left between them. Germline V gene sequence: CDR1 MNHEY, CDR2 SMNVEV (reference sequence). The CDR3 has 15 amino acids. CDR3 in DNA: TGTGCCAGCAGTCCCTCCTTGGCTCGTAATTCACCCCTCCACTTT. Translation: CASSPSLARNSPLHF.

The chain carries TRBV6-1 and TRBJ2-1, with 12 bases fitting TRBD2. There are 15 residues in the CDR3. J was trimmed by 4 bases and V by 4 bases; bases with no gene match: 2. Germline V CDR1 and CDR2: MNHNS, SASEGT. Here the CDR3 reads CASSVGTSGYNEQFF. Written as DNA, the CDR3 is TGTGCCAGCAGTGTAGGGACTAGCGGGTACAATGAGCAGTTCTTC.

The chain recombines TRBV7-2 with TRBJ2-2; D unclear. This CDR3 has 13 residues. V lost 7 bases and J 0 bases, leaving 6 bases between the germline ends. Germline lookup yields CDR1 SGHTA and CDR2 FQGNSA. CDR3 protein: CASNTANTGELFF. The CDR3 DNA reads as TGTGCCAGCAATACAGCGAACACCGGGGAGCTGTTTTTT.

This clone was found a few times. The chain recombines TRBV19 with TRBJ1-5; a possible D gene is TRBD1 (5 bases). The CDR3 covers 14 residues. The germline V gene has CDR1 LNHDA and CDR2 SQIVND (reference sequence). V was clipped by 6 bases and J by 4 bases, with 13 bases between them. The CDR3 here is CASSPAGLNQPQHF. The CDR3 DNA follows: TGTGCCAGTAGCCCCGCAGGGTTAAATCAGCCCCAGCATTTT.

This rearrangement joins TRBV12-5 to TRBJ1-2; tentative D call: TRBD1 (5 bases). The germline gives CDR1 LGHNT, CDR2 FRNRAP. This CDR3 has 17 residues. The V gene lost 0 bases and the J gene lost 6 bases, with 20 bases spanning the gap. This chain's CDR3 is CASGLVQVSNSRDGYTF. CDR3 nucleotides: TGTGCTAGTGGTTTGGTACAGGTCTCGAACAGTCGCGATGGCTACACCTTC.

This sequence joins TRBV19 and TRBJ2-6; TRBD1 is a possible D gene (5 bases). Germline values: CDR1 LNHDA, CDR2 SQIVND (reference sequence). This CDR3 is built from 15 residues. Trimming pared 3 bases from V and 4 bases from J, leaving 10 bases between. The CDR3 reads CASSISGFGANVLTF. CDR3 in DNA: TGTGCCAGTAGTATTTCAGGGTTCGGGGCCAACGTCCTGACTTTC.

The chain joins TRBV5-1 to TRBJ2-7; 7 bases align to TRBD2. Germline V lookup: CDR1 SGHRS, CDR2 YFSETQ. The length of the CDR3 is 16 residues. V lost 3 bases, J lost 0 bases, and 9 bases stayed unmatched. CDR3 bases: TGCGCCAGCAGCTGGGAGCGCGGCGGGAGCTCCTACGAGCAGTACTTC. This codes for CASSWERGGSSYEQYF.

The rearrangement uses TRBV6-5 and TRBJ2-3, with D possibly matching TRBD2 (6 bases). Germline loops: CDR1 MNHEY, CDR2 SVGAGI. CDR3 length equals 15 residues. V shed 5 bases and J shed 0 bases, with 12 bases lying between them. Here the CDR3 reads CASSLLASSTDTQYF. The CDR3 nucleotides read TGTGCCAGCAGTCTCCTAGCGTCTAGCACAGATACGCAGTATTTT.

The V gene is TRBV5-4, the J gene TRBJ2-2, with 7 bases lining up with TRBD1. This CDR3 spans 15 amino acids. Germline V CDR1 and CDR2: SGHNT, YYREEE (reference sequence). Losses at the gene ends were 0 bases for V and 3 bases for J; bases not matched to a gene: 2. This CDR3 is CASSLDRGHTGELFF. The CDR3 coding sequence is TGTGCCAGCAGCTTGGATAGGGGGCACACCGGGGAGCTGTTTTTT.

The chain is built from TRBV2 and TRBJ2-2; 9 nucleotides agree with TRBD1. This CDR3 comprises 17 residues. The V gene's germline CDR1 is SNHLY and CDR2 FYNNEI. The ends lost 6 bases at V and 3 bases at J; junction bases unmatched: 11. In nucleotides, the CDR3 is TGTGCCAGCAGAGAAACCGGGACAGGGTGGCACACCGGGGAGCTGTTTTTT. This translates into CASRETGTGWHTGELFF.

A few counts support this clone. V usage is TRBV13 and J usage is TRBJ1-1, with a tentative D call TRBD1 (6 bases). V lost 5 bases to trimming and J lost 0 bases, with 10 bases between them. The germline V gene encodes CDR1 PRHDT and CDR2 FYEKMQ (reference sequence). This CDR3 has 14 amino acids. CDR3 coding DNA: TGTGCCAGCAGCACTTGGGACATGAACACTGAAGCTTTCTTT. Its protein is CASSTWDMNTEAFF.

This clone was observed a few times. This chain connects TRBV5-4 to TRBJ2-7; tentatively, D is TRBD1 (6 bases). Trimming pared 3 bases from V and 3 bases from J, leaving 10 bases between. The germline gives CDR1 SGHNT, CDR2 YYREEE (reference sequence). The CDR3 runs to 13 residues. The CDR3 region is CASSSTQGYEQYF. The CDR3 nucleotides read TGTGCCAGCAGCTCCACACAGGGCTACGAGCAGTACTTC.

The genes are TRBV28 and TRBJ2-6; 7 positions agree with TRBD1. V was pared by 5 bases and J by 0 bases, with 13 bases of the junction left unmatched. Germline V CDR1 and CDR2: MDHEN, SYDVKM. This CDR3 region has 19 residues. DNA of the CDR3: TGTGCCAGCAGTCCCGCCGTGGGGACAGAAAGCTCTGGGGCCAACGTCCTGACTTTC. It specifies CASSPAVGTESSGANVLTF.

The rearrangement links TRBV19 to TRBJ2-1; 9 nucleotides line up with TRBD1. Losses at the gene ends were 7 bases for V and 8 bases for J; bases not matched to a gene: 6. The germline gives CDR1 LNHDA, CDR2 SQIVND (reference sequence). The CDR3 is 13 amino acids. CDR3 nucleotide sequence: TGTGCCAGTAACATACAGGGGGCACATGAGCAGTTCTTC. Protein sequence: CASNIQGAHEQFF.

The V and J genes are TRBV15 and TRBJ2-7, with 8 nucleotides matching TRBD2. Trimming removed 0 bases from V and 2 bases from J; junction bases left unmatched: 6. This CDR3 is 16 amino acids long. CDR1 is LNHNV and CDR2 is YYDKDF in the germline V gene (reference sequence). The CDR3 loop reads CATSRDPSGSPYEQYF. The CDR3 nucleotides read TGTGCCACCAGCAGAGATCCCAGCGGGAGCCCCTACGAGCAGTACTTC. Variable domain in full (rest from reference TRBV15 and TRBJ2-7): DAMVIQNPRYQVTQFGKPVTLSCSQTLNHNVMYWYQQKSSQAPKLLFHYYDKDFNNEADTPDNFQSRRPNTSFCFLDIRSPGLGDTAMYLCATSRDPSGSPYEQYFGPGTRLTVT.

The rearrangement uses TRBV7-2 and TRBJ1-1; 8 bases line up with TRBD1. Germline loops: CDR1 SGHTA, CDR2 FQGNSA. After removal of 5 bases from V and 1 base from J, the junction contained 3 bases not matched to a gene. CDR3 length: 14 residues. The CDR3 sequence: CASSRDRPNTEAFF. CDR3 sequence (DNA): TGTGCCAGCAGCCGGGACAGGCCGAACACTGAAGCTTTCTTT.

This chain uses TRBV5-1 with TRBJ2-7, with D possibly matching TRBD2 (6 bases). Trimming took off 4 bases at V and 0 bases at J, with 11 bases between the two ends. Germline assignment: CDR1 SGHRS and CDR2 YFSETQ. CDR3 length: 14 amino acids. As DNA, the CDR3 is TGCGCCAGCAGCCCATCCGGGAGCTCCTACGAGCAGTACTTC. It specifies CASSPSGSSYEQYF.

This clone was detected only a few times. The chain couples TRBV6-5 to TRBJ2-3, with 7 bases fitting TRBD2. CDR1 and CDR2 from the germline V gene are MNHEY and SVGAGI. There are 14 residues in the CDR3. The trim removed 2 bases at V and 4 bases at J, leaving 3 bases unmatched. CDR3 DNA sequence: TGTGCCAGCAGTTACGGCGGGAGAGCAGATACGCAGTATTTT. Amino acid sequence: CASSYGGRADTQYF.